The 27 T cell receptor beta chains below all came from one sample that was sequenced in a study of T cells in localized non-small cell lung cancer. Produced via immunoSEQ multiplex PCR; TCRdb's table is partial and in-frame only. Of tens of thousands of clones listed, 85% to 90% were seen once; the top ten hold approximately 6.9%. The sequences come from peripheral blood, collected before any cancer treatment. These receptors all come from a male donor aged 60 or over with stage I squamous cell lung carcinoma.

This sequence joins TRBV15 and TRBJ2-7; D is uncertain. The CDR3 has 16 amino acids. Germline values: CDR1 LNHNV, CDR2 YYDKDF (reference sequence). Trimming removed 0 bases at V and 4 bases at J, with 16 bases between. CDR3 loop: CATSRDMERILYEQYF. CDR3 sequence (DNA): TGTGCCACCAGCAGAGATATGGAACGGATACTTTACGAGCAGTACTTC. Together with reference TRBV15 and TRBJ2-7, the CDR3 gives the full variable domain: DAMVIQNPRYQVTQFGKPVTLSCSQTLNHNVMYWYQQKSSQAPKLLFHYYDKDFNNEADTPDNFQSRRPNTSFCFLDIRSPGLGDTAMYLCATSRDMERILYEQYFGPGTRLTVT.

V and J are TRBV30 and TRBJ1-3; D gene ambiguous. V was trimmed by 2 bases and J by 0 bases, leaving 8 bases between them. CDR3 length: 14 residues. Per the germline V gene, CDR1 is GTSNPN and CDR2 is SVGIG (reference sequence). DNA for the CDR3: TGTGCCTGGAGTTCGTTGCTCTCTGGAAACACCATATATTTT. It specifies CAWSSLLSGNTIYF.

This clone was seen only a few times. CDR3 amino acids: CASSAFGTGSHEQYF. The CDR3 nucleotides are TGTGCCAGCAGCGCGTTCGGGACAGGGTCCCACGAGCAGTACTTC. The gene calls are TRBV9 and TRBJ2-7; TRBD1 aligns across 9 bases. After removal of 3 bases from V and 5 bases from J, the junction contained 9 bases not matched to a gene. The CDR3 spans 15 residues. Germline V gives CDR1 SGDLS, CDR2 YYNGEE.

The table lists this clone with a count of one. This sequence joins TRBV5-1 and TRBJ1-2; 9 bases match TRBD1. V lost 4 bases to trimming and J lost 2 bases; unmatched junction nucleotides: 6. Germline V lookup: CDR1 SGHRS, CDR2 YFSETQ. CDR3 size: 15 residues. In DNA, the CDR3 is TGCGCCAGCAGCCTTGACAGGGGGAGAAACTATGGCTACACCTTC. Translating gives CASSLDRGRNYGYTF.

CDR3 loop: CASSYDPTAGNEQFF. Written as DNA, the CDR3 is TGTGCCAGCAGCTATGACCCCACGGCGGGCAATGAGCAGTTCTTC. The rearrangement uses TRBV5-4 and TRBJ2-1, with D possibly TRBD2 on 5 matching bases. Trimming left V 3 bases short and J 6 bases short, with 16 bases between. The CDR3 runs to 15 residues. CDR1 is SGHNT, CDR2 YYREEE, per germline (reference sequence).

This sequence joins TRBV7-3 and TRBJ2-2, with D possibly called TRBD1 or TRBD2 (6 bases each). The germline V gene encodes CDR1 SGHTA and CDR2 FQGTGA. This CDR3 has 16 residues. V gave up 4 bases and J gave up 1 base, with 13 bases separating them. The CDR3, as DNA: TGTGCCAGCAGCTCGCCGGGGGCCGGGAACACCGGGGAGCTGTTTTTT. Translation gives CASSSPGAGNTGELFF.

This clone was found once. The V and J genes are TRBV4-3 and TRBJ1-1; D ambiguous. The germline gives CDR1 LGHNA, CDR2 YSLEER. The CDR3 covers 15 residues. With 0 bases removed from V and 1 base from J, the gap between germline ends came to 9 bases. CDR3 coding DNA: TGCGCCAGCAGCCAAGATAATGCACCGAACACTGAAGCTTTCTTT. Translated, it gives CASSQDNAPNTEAFF.

CDR3 sequence: CASSQAWLAGTDTQYF. The CDR3 bases are TGCGCCAGCAGCCAAGCCTGGCTAGCTGGGACAGATACGCAGTATTTT. The chain links TRBV4-3 to TRBJ2-3; possibly TRBD2 for D (5 bases). The germline V and J ends were trimmed by 1 base and 3 bases, with 14 bases remaining between them. There are 16 residues in the CDR3. Germline V gene data show CDR1 as LGHNA and CDR2 as YSLEER.

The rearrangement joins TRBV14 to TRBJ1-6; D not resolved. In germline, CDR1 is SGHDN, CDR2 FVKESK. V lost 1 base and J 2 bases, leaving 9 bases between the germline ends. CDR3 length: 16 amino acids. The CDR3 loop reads CASSQAGITYNSPLHF. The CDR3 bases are TGTGCCAGCAGCCAAGCCGGGATTACCTATAATTCACCCCTCCACTTT.

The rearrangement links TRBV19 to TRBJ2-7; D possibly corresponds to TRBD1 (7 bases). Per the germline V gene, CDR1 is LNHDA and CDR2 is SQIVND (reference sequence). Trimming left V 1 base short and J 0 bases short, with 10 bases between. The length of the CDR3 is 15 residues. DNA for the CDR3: TGTGCCAGTAGTATAGCGGGGGACAGCTCCTACGAGCAGTACTTC. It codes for CASSIAGDSSYEQYF.

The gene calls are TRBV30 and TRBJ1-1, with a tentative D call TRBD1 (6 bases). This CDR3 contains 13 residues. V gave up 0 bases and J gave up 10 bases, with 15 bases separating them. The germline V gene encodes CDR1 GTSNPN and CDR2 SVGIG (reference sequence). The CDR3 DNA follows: TGTGCCTGGAGTGTAAAAGGGGGTGACAGAGCTTTCTTT. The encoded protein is CAWSVKGGDRAFF.

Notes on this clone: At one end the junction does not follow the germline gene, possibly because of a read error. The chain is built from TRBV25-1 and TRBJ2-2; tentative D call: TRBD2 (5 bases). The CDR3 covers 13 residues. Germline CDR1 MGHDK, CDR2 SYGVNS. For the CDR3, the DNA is TGTGCCAGCATCAGGAGAGAACACCGGGGAGCTGTTTTT. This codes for CASIRREHRGAVF.

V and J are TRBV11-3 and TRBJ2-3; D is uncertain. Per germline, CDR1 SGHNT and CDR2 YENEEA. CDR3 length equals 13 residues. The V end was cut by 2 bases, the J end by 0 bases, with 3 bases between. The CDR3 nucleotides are TGTGCCAGCAGCTTATCGAGCACAGATACGCAGTATTTT. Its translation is CASSLSSTDTQYF.

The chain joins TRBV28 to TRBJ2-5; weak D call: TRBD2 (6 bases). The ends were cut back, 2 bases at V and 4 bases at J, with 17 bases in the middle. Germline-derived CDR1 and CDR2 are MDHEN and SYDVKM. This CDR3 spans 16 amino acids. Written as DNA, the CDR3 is TGTGCCAGCAGTTTAGGGTTGGGGGGTTGGGGAGAGACCCAGTACTTC. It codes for CASSLGLGGWGETQYF.

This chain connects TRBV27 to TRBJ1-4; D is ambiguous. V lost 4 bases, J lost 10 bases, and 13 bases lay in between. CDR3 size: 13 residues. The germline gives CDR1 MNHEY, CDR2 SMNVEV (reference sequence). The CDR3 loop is CASSSSLTGKLFF. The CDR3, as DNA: TGTGCCAGCAGTTCATCCCTGACGGGAAAACTGTTTTTT.

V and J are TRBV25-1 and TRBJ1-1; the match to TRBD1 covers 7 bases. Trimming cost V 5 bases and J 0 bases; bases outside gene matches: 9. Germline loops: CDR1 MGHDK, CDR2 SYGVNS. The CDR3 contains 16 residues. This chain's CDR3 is CASSPPGGFVNTEAFF. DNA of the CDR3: TGTGCCAGCAGTCCTCCAGGGGGGTTCGTGAACACTGAAGCTTTCTTT.

The CDR3 DNA sequence: TGTGCCAGCGCGGCAAGCTCCTATAATTCACCCCTCCACTTT. It codes for CASAASSYNSPLHF. V gene TRBV2 combines with J gene TRBJ1-6; no definite D call. Trimming removed 8 bases at V and 0 bases at J, with 8 bases between. CDR1 and CDR2 from the germline V gene are SNHLY and FYNNEI. This CDR3 has 14 residues.

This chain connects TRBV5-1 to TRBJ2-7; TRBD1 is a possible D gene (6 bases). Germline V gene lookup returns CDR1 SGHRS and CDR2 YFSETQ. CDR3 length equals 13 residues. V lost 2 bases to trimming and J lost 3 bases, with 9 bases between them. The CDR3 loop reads CASSFADSYEQYF. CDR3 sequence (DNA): TGCGCCAGCAGCTTCGCGGACAGCTACGAGCAGTACTTC.

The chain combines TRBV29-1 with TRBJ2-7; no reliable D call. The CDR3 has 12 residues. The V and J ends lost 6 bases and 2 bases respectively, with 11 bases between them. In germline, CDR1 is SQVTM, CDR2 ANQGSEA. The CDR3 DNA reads TGCAGCGTCTCGTTGCCCCCCTACGAGCAGTACTTC. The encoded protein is CSVSLPPYEQYF.

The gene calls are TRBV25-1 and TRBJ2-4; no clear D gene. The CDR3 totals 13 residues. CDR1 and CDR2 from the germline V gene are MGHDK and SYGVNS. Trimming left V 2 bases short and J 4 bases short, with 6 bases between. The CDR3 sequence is CASSEPNKNIQYF. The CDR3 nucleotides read TGTGCCAGCAGTGAACCTAATAAAAACATTCAGTACTTC.

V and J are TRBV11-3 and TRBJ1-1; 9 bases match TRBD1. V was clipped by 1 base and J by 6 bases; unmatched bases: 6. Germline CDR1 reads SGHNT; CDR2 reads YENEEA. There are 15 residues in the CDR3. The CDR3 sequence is CASSLGGTGSAEAFF. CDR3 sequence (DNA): TGTGCCAGCAGCTTAGGCGGGACAGGGAGCGCTGAAGCTTTCTTT.

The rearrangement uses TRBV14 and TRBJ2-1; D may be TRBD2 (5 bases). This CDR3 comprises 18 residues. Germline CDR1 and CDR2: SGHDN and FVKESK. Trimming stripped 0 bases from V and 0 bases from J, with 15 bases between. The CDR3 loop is CASSQDRNGVPSYNEQFF. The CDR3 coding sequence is TGTGCCAGCAGCCAAGATAGAAACGGGGTGCCCTCCTACAATGAGCAGTTCTTC.

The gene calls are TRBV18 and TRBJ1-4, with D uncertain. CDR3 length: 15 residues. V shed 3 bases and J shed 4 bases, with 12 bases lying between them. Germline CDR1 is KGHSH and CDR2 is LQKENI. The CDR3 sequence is CASSPPTPYNEKLFF. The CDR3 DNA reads TGTGCCAGCTCACCCCCGACACCCTATAATGAAAAACTGTTTTTT.

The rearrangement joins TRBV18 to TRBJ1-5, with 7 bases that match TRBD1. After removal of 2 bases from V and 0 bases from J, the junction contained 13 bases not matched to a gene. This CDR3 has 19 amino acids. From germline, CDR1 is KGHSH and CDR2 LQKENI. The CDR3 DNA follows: TGTGCCAGCTCACCAGTGGGGAGGGGGCAAGGAAATAGCAATCAGCCCCAGCATTTT. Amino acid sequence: CASSPVGRGQGNSNQPQHF.

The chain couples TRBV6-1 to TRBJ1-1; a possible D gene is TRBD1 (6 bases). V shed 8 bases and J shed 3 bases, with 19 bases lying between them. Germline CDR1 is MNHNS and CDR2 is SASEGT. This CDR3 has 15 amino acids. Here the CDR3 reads CASVFGTRGYTEAFF. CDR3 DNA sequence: TGTGCCAGCGTATTCGGGACACGTGGCTACACTGAAGCTTTCTTT.

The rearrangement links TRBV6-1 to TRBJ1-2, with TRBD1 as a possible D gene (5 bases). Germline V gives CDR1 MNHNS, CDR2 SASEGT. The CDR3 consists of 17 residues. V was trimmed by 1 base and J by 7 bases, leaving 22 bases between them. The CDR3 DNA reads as TGTGCCAGCAGTGAAGGGGGATGGACATCGGGAGGGGCTGGCTACACCTTC. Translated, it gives CASSEGGWTSGGAGYTF.

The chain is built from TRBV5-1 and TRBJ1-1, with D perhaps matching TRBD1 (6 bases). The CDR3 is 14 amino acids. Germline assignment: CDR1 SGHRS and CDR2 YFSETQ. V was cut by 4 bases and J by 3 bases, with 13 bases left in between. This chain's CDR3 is CASSLRQADTEAFF. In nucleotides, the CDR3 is TGCGCCAGCAGCCTACGACAGGCTGACACTGAAGCTTTCTTT.